This T cell receptor beta chain derives from a study of T-cell reconstitution after alpha-beta-depleted transplantation in children. Preparation of the TCRbeta library involved a method that used unique molecular identifiers. TCRdb re-derived calls from the PCR reads in MiXCR, one entry per CDR3 protein. The data show almost 500,000 distinct CDR3 sequences, around 13% seen once. The CDR3 is 14 residues long. Trimming removed 4 bases at V and 4 bases at J, with 11 bases between. Germline CDR1 and CDR2: LGHNA and YSLEER. The sample holds one count of this clonotype. The rearrangement links TRBV4-3 to TRBJ1-3, with a weak D call TRBD1 (6 bases). This sample comprised PBMCs from the stem cell graft donor, obtained from the stem cell graft. This receptor was taken from a human donor who donated a stem cell graft to a child with combined immunodeficiency. For the CDR3, the DNA is TGCGCCAGCAGCCCAACAGGGATAGGAAACACCATATATTTT. This translates into CASSPTGIGNTIYF.